The 25 T cell receptor beta chains reported below all come from one sample, sequenced in a study of T cell repertoires in cytomegalovirus infection (dated by TCRdb to the late 2010s). Explained via the paper, the treatment or condition label denotes: in vitro stimulation with specific CMV peptide epitopes to enrich CMV-specific T cells. Their cognate antigens are unknown. Instrument used: Illumina HiSeq 1500. TCRdb reanalyzed the raw reads on its own, using fastp at Q25 for trimming and MiXCR for clone calling, and kept in-frame beta chains. Entries that share a CDR3 protein sequence are merged under the most common genes and DNA. The sample table shows roughly 500,000 distinct CDR3 sequences, and about 44% are seen once. Around 45% of the sample rests with the top ten. The sample in question was cultured PBMCs, obtained from culture after CMV antigen stimulation. These receptor sequences come from a human donor in good health (CMV status not recorded). Some clones in this sample may be carry-over from other donors' samples.

The J gene is TRBJ2-5, the V gene TRBV7-8, with TRBD1 matching over 9 bases. The CDR3 totals 16 residues. V lost 3 bases, J lost 1 base, and 6 bases stayed unmatched. Germline V gene lookup returns CDR1 SGHVS and CDR2 FQNEAQ. Written as DNA, the CDR3 is TGTGCCAGCAGCTTGGGACAGGGAGTCCCCCAAGAGACCCAGTACTTC. It specifies CASSLGQGVPQETQYF.

The V call is TRBV20-1, the J call TRBJ2-3; 8 nucleotides agree with TRBD2. Looked up from germline, CDR1 is DFQATT and CDR2 is SNEGSKA (reference sequence). The CDR3 spans 14 residues. J was trimmed by 4 bases and V by 4 bases; bases with no gene match: 7. CDR3 region: CSANPGLAPDTQYF. CDR3 DNA sequence: TGCAGTGCTAACCCCGGACTAGCTCCAGATACGCAGTATTTT.

The chain joins TRBV4-1 to TRBJ1-4; tentatively, D is TRBD1 (6 bases). The germline CDR1 and CDR2 sequences are MGHRA and YSYEKL. Deletions cut 1 base from V and 4 bases from J, with 13 bases between. This CDR3 contains 16 residues. CDR3 sequence: CASSQGTVPGNEKLFF. The CDR3 DNA follows: TGCGCCAGCAGCCAAGGGACAGTGCCGGGTAATGAAAAACTGTTTTTT.

Remarks on this clonotype: An end of the junction differs from the germline gene, which may be a read error. The V call is TRBV12-3 or TRBV12-4, the J call TRBJ1-1; no definite D call. This CDR3 region has 12 residues. In DNA, the CDR3 is TGTGCCAGCAGTTTTGGCCTTGACGGATCCCAATTT. Protein: CASSFGLDGSQF.

This clonotype was observed a few times. The chain links TRBV5-1 to TRBJ2-2; TRBD2 matches at 12 bases. The CDR3 extends over 17 amino acids. V shed 1 base, J shed 7 bases, and the junction held 8 bases outside the gene matches. The germline CDR1 and CDR2 sequences are SGHRS and YFSETQ. CDR3 DNA: TGCGCCAGCAGCTTGCTCCTAGCGGGGGGGCCCGTCGGGGAGCTGTTTTTT. This gives the protein CASSLLLAGGPVGELFF.

This chain uses TRBV19 with TRBJ2-2; 9 bases are a match to TRBD2. V was pared by 8 bases and J by 6 bases, with 7 bases of the junction left unmatched. CDR1 and CDR2 from the germline V gene are LNHDA and SQIVND (reference sequence). The CDR3 covers 14 residues. The CDR3 spells CASHPGLAAGELFF. The CDR3 region has the DNA TGTGCCAGTCACCCGGGACTAGCCGCCGGGGAGCTGTTTTTT.

The chain joins TRBV11-1 to TRBJ2-1; no reliable D call. V lost 3 bases and J lost 0, with 9 bases in between. Germline values: CDR1 SGHAT, CDR2 FQDESV (reference sequence). This CDR3 contains 15 residues. CDR3 amino acids: CASSFHQSSYNEQFF. CDR3 DNA: TGTGCCAGCAGCTTCCACCAGAGCTCCTACAATGAGCAGTTCTTC.

This chain uses TRBV15 with TRBJ2-3; 8 positions agree with TRBD2. V dropped 4 bases and J dropped 6; count of bases not matched to a gene: 9. CDR1 LNHNV and CDR2 YYDKDF come from the germline V gene (reference sequence). The CDR3 totals 15 residues. In nucleotides, the CDR3 is TGTGCCACCAGCAATACGCGGGGGGTTTGGGATACGCAGTATTTT. Encoded protein: CATSNTRGVWDTQYF.

The CDR3 DNA reads TGTGCCAGCAGCTTGGCCCTCAACAGCTACTCCTACGAGCAGTACTTC. Its protein product is CASSLALNSYSYEQYF. The J gene is TRBJ2-7, the V gene TRBV5-5; D ambiguous. Per the germline V gene, CDR1 is SGHKS and CDR2 is YYEKEE (reference sequence). CDR3 size: 16 residues. The ends were cut back, 0 bases at V and 0 bases at J, with 13 bases in the middle.

A few counts support this clonotype. This chain links TRBV15 with TRBJ1-3; D is unresolved. The CDR3 consists of 14 residues. Trimming took off 0 bases at V and 0 bases at J, with 3 bases between the two ends. Germline loops: CDR1 LNHNV, CDR2 YYDKDF (reference sequence). The CDR3 reads CATSREISGNTIYF. For the CDR3, the DNA is TGTGCCACCAGCAGAGAAATCTCTGGAAACACCATATATTTT.

This clonotype showed up just a few times. V and J are TRBV6-1 and TRBJ1-5; 11 nucleotides match TRBD1. CDR1 and CDR2 (germline): MNHNS, SASEGT. CDR3 length: 14 residues. The J segment lost 5 bases and the V segment lost 4 bases, leaving 1 base of the junction unmatched. Here the CDR3 reads CASSGGQGDQPQHF. The CDR3 DNA is TGTGCCAGCAGTGGGGGACAGGGGGATCAGCCCCAGCATTTT.

This clonotype was seen more than once but under ten times. The chain employs TRBV25-1 and TRBJ1-2, with unresolved D. CDR3 length: 12 residues. Trimming left V 4 bases short and J 5 bases short, with 8 bases between. Germline assignment: CDR1 MGHDK and CDR2 SYGVNS. This CDR3 reads CASSAGGYGYTF. CDR3 DNA: TGTGCCAGCAGTGCGGGAGGGTATGGCTACACCTTC.

This chain links TRBV7-6 with TRBJ2-3, with 7 bases matching TRBD1. In germline, CDR1 is SGHVS, CDR2 FNYEAQ. The CDR3 totals 17 residues. V lost 5 bases to trimming and J lost 2 bases; unmatched junction nucleotides: 13. CDR3 in amino acids: CASSTRGLLPHTDTQYF. CDR3 DNA: TGTGCCAGCAGCACCAGGGGGTTACTACCCCACACAGATACGCAGTATTTT.

The rearrangement joins TRBV7-6 to TRBJ2-7, with 8 bases that match TRBD1. CDR1 is SGHVS and CDR2 is FNYEAQ in the germline V gene. This CDR3 contains 14 residues. V gave up 1 base and J gave up 2 bases; unmatched junction bases: 1. The CDR3 sequence: CASSLEQGAYEQYF. The CDR3 DNA follows: TGTGCCAGCAGCTTAGAACAGGGGGCCTACGAGCAGTACTTC.

This clonotype showed up just a few times. V and J are TRBV5-4 and TRBJ1-4; 10 bases fit TRBD1. From germline, CDR1 is SGHNT and CDR2 YYREEE (reference sequence). CDR3 length: 15 residues. J gave up 7 bases and V 4 bases, and 7 bases lay outside the gene matches. The CDR3 nucleotides are TGTGCCAGCAGCCGTAGACAGGGGGCTCCTGAAAAACTGTTTTTT. Translated, it gives CASSRRQGAPEKLFF.

The J gene is TRBJ2-3, the V gene TRBV20-1; a weak D match, TRBD1 (6 bases). Germline lookup yields CDR1 DFQATT and CDR2 SNEGSKA (reference sequence). V lost 8 bases and J lost 1, with 10 bases in between. The CDR3 totals 12 residues. CDR3 coding DNA: TGCAGTTACGAGGGGGGCACAGATACGCAGTATTTT. This encodes CSYEGGTDTQYF.

The table lists this clonotype with a few counts. The V call is TRBV27, the J call TRBJ2-7, with TRBD2 as a possible D gene (6 bases). CDR1 is MNHEY and CDR2 is SMNVEV in the germline V gene (reference sequence). Trimming removed 6 bases from V and 0 bases from J, with 15 bases in between. The CDR3 contains 15 residues. The CDR3 loop is CASRSPGEGSYEQYF. DNA of the CDR3: TGTGCCAGCAGATCCCCGGGAGAGGGCTCCTACGAGCAGTACTTC.

The chain employs TRBV7-2 and TRBJ2-1; no firm D call. The germline V gene has CDR1 SGHTA and CDR2 FQGNSA. V lost 3 bases, J lost 2 bases, and 11 bases lay in between. This CDR3 spans 15 amino acids. CDR3 nucleotide sequence: TGTGCCAGCAGCTTCGGCAGGTTCCCCTACAATGAGCAGTTCTTC. Amino acid sequence: CASSFGRFPYNEQFF.

The chain employs TRBV7-2 and TRBJ2-3; a possible D gene is TRBD1 (5 bases). Per germline, CDR1 SGHTA and CDR2 FQGNSA. The V end was cut by 4 bases, the J end by 4 bases, with 15 bases between. The CDR3 sequence is 15 residues long. CDR3 sequence (DNA): TGTGCCAGCAGCTATGATCCAGGGCGCCCAGATACGCAGTATTTT. Translated: CASSYDPGRPDTQYF.

The table lists this clonotype with a few counts. V usage is TRBV6-6 and J usage is TRBJ2-1; 9 nucleotides align to TRBD2. From germline, CDR1 is MNHNY and CDR2 SVGAGI (reference sequence). This CDR3 has 15 residues. V lost 0 bases and J lost 15; bases outside the gene matches: 12. CDR3 bases: TGTGCCAGCAGTTACTCGAGACTAGCGGCGTGGGGGTGGTTCTTC. It yields the protein CASSYSRLAAWGWFF.

This clonotype showed up just a few times. The rearrangement uses TRBV7-2 and TRBJ1-1, with D uncertain. The germline CDR1 and CDR2 sequences are SGHTA and FQGNSA. Trimming cost V 6 bases and J 7 bases, with 12 bases left between them. This CDR3 is 12 amino acids long. The CDR3 sequence is CASRPSRGEAFF. The CDR3 region has the DNA TGTGCCAGCAGACCATCGCGAGGTGAAGCTTTCTTT.

The V gene is TRBV7-2, the J gene TRBJ2-1; 13 bases fit TRBD2. There are 17 residues in the CDR3. Trimming removed 5 bases from V and 6 bases from J; junction bases left unmatched: 10. Germline CDR1 and CDR2: SGHTA and FQGNSA. The CDR3 spells CASSLDPGLAGSNEQFF. CDR3 DNA: TGTGCCAGCAGCCTCGACCCGGGACTAGCGGGGAGCAATGAGCAGTTCTTC.

CDR3 loop: CASSRHRDRVTRGNEQFF. CDR3 nucleotides: TGTGCCAGCAGCCGCCACAGGGACAGGGTCACTCGTGGGAATGAGCAGTTCTTC. The rearrangement links TRBV7-2 to TRBJ2-1; 9 bases are a match to TRBD1. The CDR3 is made up of 18 amino acids. V dropped 5 bases and J dropped 7; count of bases not matched to a gene: 18. CDR1 and CDR2 from the germline V gene are SGHTA and FQGNSA.

The V and J genes are TRBV7-8 and TRBJ2-1, with 7 nucleotides matching TRBD2. V was clipped by 2 bases and J by 7 bases; unmatched bases: 8. In germline, CDR1 is SGHVS, CDR2 FQNEAQ. The CDR3 has 15 amino acids. This CDR3 is CASSLSAGVINEQFF. The CDR3 DNA is TGTGCCAGCAGCTTATCGGCGGGAGTGATAAATGAGCAGTTCTTC.

This clonotype has a count of ten or more. The chain has TRBV7-2 and TRBJ2-1; 9 bases are a match to TRBD1. Germline assignment: CDR1 SGHTA and CDR2 FQGNSA. V shed 5 bases, J shed 8 bases, and the junction held 10 bases outside the gene matches. This CDR3 spans 15 amino acids. CDR3 loop: CASSLSLDRGDEQFF. The CDR3, as DNA: TGTGCCAGCAGCCTTAGCTTGGACAGGGGTGATGAGCAGTTCTTC.